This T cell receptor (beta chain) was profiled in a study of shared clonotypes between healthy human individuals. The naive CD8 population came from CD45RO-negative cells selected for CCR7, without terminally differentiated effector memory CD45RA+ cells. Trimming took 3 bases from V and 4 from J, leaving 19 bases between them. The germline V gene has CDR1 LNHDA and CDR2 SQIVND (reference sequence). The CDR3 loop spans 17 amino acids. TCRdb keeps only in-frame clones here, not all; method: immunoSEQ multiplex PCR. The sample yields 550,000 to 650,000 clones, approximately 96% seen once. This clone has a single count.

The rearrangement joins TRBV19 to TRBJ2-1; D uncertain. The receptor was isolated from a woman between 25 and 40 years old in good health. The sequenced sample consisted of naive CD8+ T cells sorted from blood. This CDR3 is CASSIPPSLEEYNEQFF. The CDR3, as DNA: TGTGCCAGTAGTATTCCCCCGTCACTCGAGGAATACAATGAGCAGTTCTTC.